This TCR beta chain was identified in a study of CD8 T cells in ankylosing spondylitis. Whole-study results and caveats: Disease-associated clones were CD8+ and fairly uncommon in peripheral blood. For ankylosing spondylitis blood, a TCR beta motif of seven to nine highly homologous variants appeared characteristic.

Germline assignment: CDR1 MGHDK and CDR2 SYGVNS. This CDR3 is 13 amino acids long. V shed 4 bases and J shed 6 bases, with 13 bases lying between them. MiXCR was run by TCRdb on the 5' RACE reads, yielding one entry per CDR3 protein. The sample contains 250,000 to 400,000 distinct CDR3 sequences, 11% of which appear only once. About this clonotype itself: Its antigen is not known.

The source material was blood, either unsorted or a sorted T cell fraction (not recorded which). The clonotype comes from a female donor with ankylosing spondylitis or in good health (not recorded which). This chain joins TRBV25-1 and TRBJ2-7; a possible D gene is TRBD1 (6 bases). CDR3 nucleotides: TGTGCCAGCAGTGCGGCAGGGGCGACCGAGCAGTACTTC. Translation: CASSAAGATEQYF.